This entry lists 3 T cell receptor beta chains sequenced from one sample in a study of long-term antiretroviral therapy in people with HIV. Samples were assayed with immunoSEQ v3.0 at survey level. Profiling relied on immunoSEQ multiplex PCR, and the TCRdb table lists in-frame clones only, not all of them. In the table there are about 39,000 clones, around 85% of which are singletons. The sequences come from unsorted PBMCs, collected 3.1 years after starting antiretroviral therapy. The receptor set was obtained from a woman aged 50 to 65 with HIV.

The genes are TRBV10-3 and TRBJ2-5; 8 bases are a match to TRBD2. From germline, CDR1 is ENHRY and CDR2 SYGVKD. This CDR3 has 13 residues. V lost 6 bases and J lost 5; bases outside the gene matches: 5. The CDR3 sequence is CAISGGAGETQYF. The DNA for the CDR3 is TGTGCCATCAGCGGGGGGGCTGGGGAGACCCAGTACTTC.

The chain uses TRBV2 and TRBJ2-7, with D uncertain. This CDR3 is built from 11 residues. Germline V gives CDR1 SNHLY, CDR2 FYNNEI. V shed 4 bases and J shed 6 bases, with 7 bases lying between them. The CDR3 region is CASSGNGEQYF. CDR3 bases: TGTGCCAGCAGTGGGAACGGCGAGCAGTACTTC.

V gene TRBV2 combines with J gene TRBJ2-1; D is uncertain. This CDR3 has 13 amino acids. V was pared by 6 bases and J by 7 bases, with 13 bases between. Germline lookup yields CDR1 SNHLY and CDR2 FYNNEI. The CDR3 bases are TGTGCCAGCAGCCCCGGTCGTGGGAATGAGCAGTTCTTC. Encoded protein: CASSPGRGNEQFF. Drawing the rest from reference TRBV2 and TRBJ2-1, the complete variable domain is EPEVTQTPSHQVTQMGQEVILRCVPISNHLYFYWYRQILGQKVEFLVSFYNNEISEKSEIFDDQFSVERPDGSNFTLKIRSTKLEDSAMYFCASSPGRGNEQFFGPGTRLTVL.